What follows are 11 T cell receptor beta chains derived from one specimen sequenced in a study of regulatory T cells in long-lasting Graves disease. Libraries of TCR beta came from iRepertoire HTBI primers plus Arm-PCR of CDR3 regions. From the multiplex PCR reads, TCRdb called clonotypes with MiXCR, one entry per CDR3 protein. The table has approximately 470,000 distinct CDR3 sequences, less than 25% seen once. Time point defined: persistent/refractory GD, antithyroid drugs over 5 years with positive TRAb. Isolated PBMC RNA provided the starting material for the TCR library. The sample in question was peripheral blood mononuclear cells (PBMCs), obtained when the disease was refractory, from a patient treated with antithyroid drugs. These receptors were taken from a female donor with Graves disease.

This clonotype was found many times. A read error may produce the germline difference seen at one junction end. The CDR3 DNA reads as TGTGCCAGCAGCCAGGACAGATCCTACGAGCAGTACTTC. Its protein product is CASSQDRSYEQYF. The chain has TRBV4-1 and TRBJ2-7, with D perhaps TRBD1 (6 bases). The germline V gene encodes CDR1 MGHRA and CDR2 YSYEKL. The CDR3 sequence is 13 residues long.

This clonotype came up a few times. The V gene is TRBV3-1, the J gene TRBJ1-6; D remains ambiguous. V was pared by 4 bases and J by 7 bases, with 11 bases between. Germline CDR1 and CDR2: LGHDT and YNNKEL (reference sequence). This CDR3 region has 14 residues. This chain's CDR3 is CASSPNPGNSPLHF. The CDR3 DNA sequence: TGTGCCAGCAGCCCGAACCCTGGGAATTCACCCCTCCACTTT.

This clonotype has a count of ten or more. The chain couples TRBV28 to TRBJ1-5; D is perhaps TRBD1 (5 bases). This CDR3 has 14 residues. In germline, CDR1 is MDHEN, CDR2 SYDVKM. Between the trimmed V and J ends, which lost 6 bases and 3 bases, there was a span of 12 bases. CDR3 sequence reads: CASSYQGYNQPQHF. The CDR3 bases are TGTGCCAGCAGCTACCAGGGTTACAATCAGCCCCAGCATTTT.

This clonotype was recorded many times. The chain carries TRBV12-3 or TRBV12-4 and TRBJ1-2, with D tentatively TRBD1 (5 bases). The ends were cut back, 3 bases at V and 4 bases at J, with 9 bases in the middle. This CDR3 has 13 amino acids. In DNA form, the CDR3 reads TGTGCCAGCAGTTTCGGACAAACCTATGGCTACACCTTC. Translation gives CASSFGQTYGYTF.

A note on this clonotype: A much larger clone differs by one base, so this may be a read error. V usage is TRBV6-1 and J usage is TRBJ1-1; TRBD1 matches 8 bases. CDR1 MNHNS and CDR2 SASEGT come from the germline V gene. The CDR3 is made up of 13 amino acids. The chain's CDR3 is CASRSGGFTEALF. CDR3 nucleotides: TGTGCCAGCAGGTCAGGGGGCTTCACTGAAGCTCTCTTT.

This clonotype was seen at least ten times. V and J are TRBV10-3 and TRBJ2-7; 8 bases agree with TRBD1. Trimming took 2 bases from V and 9 from J; bases not matched to a gene: 6. The CDR3 is made up of 13 amino acids. Looked up from germline, CDR1 is ENHRY and CDR2 is SYGVKD. This chain's CDR3 is CAISETDRVGQYF. The CDR3 region has the DNA TGTGCCATCAGTGAGACGGACAGGGTCGGGCAGTACTTC.

This clonotype was recorded many times. The rearrangement links TRBV29-1 to TRBJ1-1; no clear D. The V gene's germline CDR1 is SQVTM and CDR2 ANQGSEA. The CDR3 runs 11 residues. The ends were cut back, 7 bases at V and 1 base at J, with 7 bases in the middle. CDR3 loop: CSAVQNTEAFF. The CDR3 DNA reads as TGCAGCGCCGTACAGAACACTGAAGCTTTCTTT.

This chain links TRBV20-1 with TRBJ2-7, with D perhaps TRBD2 (6 bases). Trimming removed 3 bases from V and 0 bases from J, with 9 bases in between. Per germline, CDR1 DFQATT and CDR2 SNEGSKA (reference sequence). The CDR3 has 13 residues. CDR3 DNA: TGCAGTGCTAGCGGGAGTCACTCCTACGAGCAGTACTTC. Amino acid sequence: CSASGSHSYEQYF.

This clonotype turned up a few times. This chain uses TRBV29-1 with TRBJ2-1; D unclear. The CDR3 sequence is 13 residues long. The germline V gene has CDR1 SQVTM and CDR2 ANQGSEA. CDR3 DNA sequence: TGCACGTCCGTAGGCCTAAACGGAAATGAGCAGTTCTTC. Encoded protein: CTSVGLNGNEQFF.

J is TRBJ2-7 and V is TRBV6-5; D may match TRBD1 or TRBD2 (6 bases each). This CDR3 has 18 amino acids. Trimming removed 4 bases from V and 0 bases from J, with 22 bases in between. The germline V gene has CDR1 MNHEY and CDR2 SVGAGI. The CDR3 nucleotides read TGTGCCAGCAGTTCCGCAGGGACATTCGCGCGGGGCTCCTACGAGCAGTACTTC. Translating gives CASSSAGTFARGSYEQYF.

This clonotype was detected ten times or more. The chain uses TRBV29-1 and TRBJ1-2; 7 positions agree with TRBD1. Germline V gene lookup returns CDR1 SQVTM and CDR2 ANQGSEA. V shed 4 bases and J 3 bases; nucleotides not matched to a gene: 5. The CDR3 covers 13 residues. The CDR3 DNA sequence: TGCAGCGTTGTAGGGGGCGGTGACTATGGCTACACCTTC. As protein: CSVVGGGDYGYTF.